The 29 T cell receptor beta chains given below trace back to one sample, sequenced in a study of blood T cell repertoires in COVID-19. TCRdb's copy holds only in-frame clones and misses some; the assay was immunoSEQ multiplex PCR. Here the sample spans about 160,000 clones, approximately 77% being singletons. Sequencing was carried out using PBMCs or T cells enriched from blood (not recorded which). These receptors were collected from a man aged 55 to 69 who had recovered from COVID-19.

This clone was found once. V is TRBV12-3 or TRBV12-4 and J is TRBJ2-5; 11 nucleotides match TRBD2. This CDR3 contains 13 residues. Trimming at V came to 5 bases and at J to 13 bases, leaving 9 bases not matched to a gene. CDR3 sequence reads: CASSPSLAGASYF. The CDR3 coding sequence is TGTGCCAGCAGTCCTTCACTAGCGGGGGCTTCGTACTTC.

The chain combines TRBV7-6 with TRBJ2-7, with 8 positions matching TRBD1. Germline V gene sequence: CDR1 SGHVS, CDR2 FNYEAQ. Losses at the gene ends were 5 bases for V and 0 bases for J; bases not matched to a gene: 6. This CDR3 has 15 residues. The CDR3 DNA reads TGTGCCAGCAGCCCCGGGACAGGTAGCTCCTACGAGCAGTACTTC. This sequence encodes CASSPGTGSSYEQYF.

V gene TRBV19 combines with J gene TRBJ2-7, with D possibly matching TRBD2 (6 bases). Germline V gene lookup returns CDR1 LNHDA and CDR2 SQIVND (reference sequence). The CDR3 spans 15 residues. Trimming removed 5 bases at V and 5 bases at J, with 19 bases between. The CDR3 sequence is CASSFREERVDEQYF. In DNA form, the CDR3 reads TGTGCCAGTAGTTTCAGGGAGGAGAGGGTCGACGAGCAGTACTTC.

The chain employs TRBV4-2 and TRBJ2-3, with D possibly being TRBD2 (6 bases). The V end was cut by 0 bases, the J end by 3 bases, with 19 bases between. CDR1 is LGHNA and CDR2 is YNFKEQ in the germline V gene. The CDR3 has 18 residues. The CDR3 DNA follows: TGTGCCAGCAGCCAAGAATACGGGACCGGGGGTACGACAGATACGCAGTATTTT. This gives the protein CASSQEYGTGGTTDTQYF.

The rearrangement uses TRBV10-1 and TRBJ2-1, with a possible D match to TRBD2 (5 bases). Germline lookup yields CDR1 WNHNN and CDR2 SYGVQD (reference sequence). Trimming pared 3 bases from V and 4 bases from J, leaving 13 bases between. This CDR3 contains 15 residues. CDR3 region: CASSEWEPGYNEQFF. The CDR3 DNA reads TGCGCCAGCAGTGAATGGGAGCCGGGGTACAATGAGCAGTTCTTC.

The CDR3 DNA reads TGTGCCAGCGGAGACCCGGGACAGACCTACGAGCAGTACTTC. Its protein is CASGDPGQTYEQYF. This chain joins TRBV28 and TRBJ2-7; 7 bases align to TRBD1. The CDR3 is 14 residues long. The ends lost 8 bases at V and 2 bases at J; junction bases unmatched: 9. Germline V lookup: CDR1 MDHEN, CDR2 SYDVKM.

The rearrangement links TRBV28 to TRBJ2-7; possibly TRBD2 for D (5 bases). Germline CDR1 MDHEN, CDR2 SYDVKM. This CDR3 has 14 residues. The ends were cut back, 4 bases at V and 3 bases at J, with 13 bases in the middle. The CDR3 protein is CASSSREGHYEQYF. The DNA of the CDR3 is TGTGCCAGCAGTTCACGTGAGGGCCACTACGAGCAGTACTTC.

The chain couples TRBV19 to TRBJ2-2; maybe TRBD2 (6 bases). Trimming removed 1 base at V and 7 bases at J, with 22 bases between. The CDR3 has 18 residues. Per germline, CDR1 LNHDA and CDR2 SQIVND (reference sequence). Written as DNA, the CDR3 is TGTGCCAGTAGTATAGTCTTGATGCGGCAGGGAGCGGGCGGGGAGCTGTTTTTT. Protein sequence: CASSIVLMRQGAGGELFF. The whole variable domain, remainder taken from reference TRBV19 and TRBJ2-2, is DGGITQSPKYLFRKEGQNVTLSCEQNLNHDAMYWYRQDPGQGLRLIYYSQIVNDFQKGDIAEGYSVSREKKESFPLTVTSAQKNPTAFYLCASSIVLMRQGAGGELFFGEGSRLTVL.

This chain joins TRBV6-5 and TRBJ2-7; D perhaps matches TRBD2 (5 bases). The CDR3 covers 15 residues. Trimming shortened V by 2 bases and J by 2 bases, and 13 bases separated the two germline ends. Germline CDR1 and CDR2: MNHEY and SVGAGI. CDR3 in DNA: TGTGCCAGCAGTTACGACGCGGGCCGAACCTACGAGCAGTACTTC. It encodes CASSYDAGRTYEQYF.

This clone was counted a few times. This sequence joins TRBV7-9 and TRBJ1-1; D not certain. Deletions cut 3 bases from V and 2 bases from J, with 7 bases between. The CDR3 is 13 amino acids. The V gene's germline CDR1 is SEHNR and CDR2 FQNEAQ (reference sequence). The CDR3 nucleotides are TGTGCCAGCAGCTTGGCTCGAAACACTGAAGCTTTCTTT. This codes for CASSLARNTEAFF.

This chain uses TRBV18 with TRBJ2-1; D possibly corresponds to TRBD2 (6 bases). Trimming pared 3 bases from V and 0 bases from J, leaving 15 bases between. CDR3 length: 17 amino acids. Germline V gene data show CDR1 as KGHSH and CDR2 as LQKENI. The CDR3 region is CASSPGGDIFSYNEQFF. As DNA, the CDR3 is TGTGCCAGCTCACCGGGGGGAGACATTTTCTCCTACAATGAGCAGTTCTTC.

This clone was observed a few times. The CDR3 sequence: CASSPLGLEENEQFF. In DNA, the CDR3 is TGTGCCAGCAGCCCTCTTGGACTAGAAGAGAATGAGCAGTTCTTC. The rearrangement uses TRBV3-1 (or the pseudogene TRBV3-2) and TRBJ2-1; 7 nucleotides agree with TRBD2. Per germline, CDR1 LGHDT and CDR2 YNNKEL (reference sequence). V trimming: 4 bases; J trimming: 7 bases; junction bases outside the gene matches: 10. The CDR3 has 15 residues.

In this sample, this clone turned up once. At one boundary the junction diverges from the germline segment, which might be a read error. The chain employs TRBV28 and TRBJ2-7; 8 nucleotides agree with TRBD1. CDR1 is MDHEN, CDR2 SYDVKM, per germline. CDR3 size: 13 residues. Here the CDR3 reads CASLDRAVYGQYF. The CDR3 DNA reads TGTGCCAGTCTGGACAGGGCAGTTTACGGGCAGTACTTC.

This rearrangement joins TRBV19 to TRBJ2-4, with 9 positions matching TRBD2. The CDR3 has 16 amino acids. The trim removed 3 bases at V and 2 bases at J, leaving 5 bases unmatched. Germline V gene data show CDR1 as LNHDA and CDR2 as SQIVND (reference sequence). The DNA of the CDR3 is TGTGCCAGTAGTATCCCAGCGGGAGGCTCCAAAAACATTCAGTACTTC. It specifies CASSIPAGGSKNIQYF.

The count of this clone is one. The V call is TRBV7-3, the J call TRBJ2-1; 11 bases align to TRBD2. Germline V gene sequence: CDR1 SGHTA, CDR2 FQGTGA. V dropped 5 bases and J dropped 4; count of bases not matched to a gene: 4. The CDR3 has 15 residues. The DNA for the CDR3 is TGTGCCAGCAGCCCACTAGCGGGGGAGTACAATGAGCAGTTCTTC. Protein sequence: CASSPLAGEYNEQFF.

The chain carries TRBV5-1 and TRBJ1-1; maybe TRBD1 (5 bases). From germline, CDR1 is SGHRS and CDR2 YFSETQ. Trimming took 4 bases from V and 0 from J, leaving 19 bases between them. The CDR3 is 17 residues long. CDR3 amino acids: CASSPPSGRDLNTEAFF. CDR3 DNA: TGCGCCAGCAGCCCCCCGAGTGGCAGGGACTTGAACACTGAAGCTTTCTTT.

The V and J genes are TRBV5-4 and TRBJ2-2; 8 bases are shared with TRBD2. The V segment lost 0 bases and the J segment 4 bases; nucleotides outside the gene matches: 11. Germline V gene sequence: CDR1 SGHNT, CDR2 YYREEE (reference sequence). The CDR3 extends over 18 amino acids. In DNA, the CDR3 is TGTGCCAGCAGCTTGGGGGCGAGAGCGGGAGCCTCCACCGGGGAGCTGTTTTTT. Translating gives CASSLGARAGASTGELFF. The full variable domain, rest sourced from reference TRBV5-4 and TRBJ2-2, is ETGVTQSPTHLIKTRGQQVTLRCSSQSGHNTVSWYQQALGQGPQFIFQYYREEENGRGNFPPRFSGLQFPNYSSELNVNALELDDSALYLCASSLGARAGASTGELFFGEGSRLTVL.

The CDR3 DNA reads as TGTGCCAGCAGTGAGGGCAGGGTAACTGAAGCTTTCTTT. Translation: CASSEGRVTEAFF. The chain employs TRBV6-1 and TRBJ1-1, with TRBD1 as a possible D gene (5 bases). Germline-derived CDR1 and CDR2 are MNHNS and SASEGT. The length of the CDR3 is 13 residues. Trimming took off 3 bases at V and 5 bases at J, with 10 bases between the two ends.

V gene TRBV27 combines with J gene TRBJ1-2; 10 nucleotides agree with TRBD1. The germline gives CDR1 MNHEY, CDR2 SMNVEV (reference sequence). The CDR3 runs to 16 residues. V dropped 4 bases and J dropped 2; count of bases not matched to a gene: 7. CDR3 sequence reads: CASSSAGTGDNYGYTF. In DNA, the CDR3 is TGTGCCAGCAGTTCCGCCGGGACAGGGGACAACTATGGCTACACCTTC.

V gene TRBV5-1 combines with J gene TRBJ1-1; TRBD1 is a possible D gene (6 bases). CDR3 length equals 15 residues. Germline lookup yields CDR1 SGHRS and CDR2 YFSETQ. The germline V and J ends were trimmed by 0 bases and 1 base, with 10 bases remaining between them. CDR3 in amino acids: CASSLAPDRNTEAFF. DNA of the CDR3: TGCGCCAGCAGCTTGGCTCCGGACAGGAACACTGAAGCTTTCTTT.

The V and J genes are TRBV5-4 and TRBJ1-6; D gene ambiguous. The CDR3 has 15 amino acids. Trimming removed 5 bases at V and 3 bases at J, with 12 bases between. CDR1 and CDR2 (germline): SGHNT, YYREEE (reference sequence). The CDR3 here is CASRQNGLYNSPLHF. The CDR3 DNA reads as TGTGCCAGCAGACAGAATGGGCTCTATAATTCACCCCTCCACTTT.

The DNA of the CDR3 is TGTGCCACCAGCGCGGGACCGAAGTTTGAAGCTTTCTTT. It yields the protein CATSAGPKFEAFF. The chain uses TRBV15 and TRBJ1-1, with D maybe TRBD1 (5 bases). Trimming took 5 bases from V and 7 from J, leaving 14 bases between them. The CDR3 extends over 13 amino acids. The germline CDR1 and CDR2 sequences are LNHNV and YYDKDF (reference sequence).

A single count supports this clone. The J gene is TRBJ1-4, the V gene TRBV19; weak D call: TRBD1 (5 bases). The CDR3 spans 14 residues. V lost 2 bases to trimming and J lost 7 bases, with 11 bases between them. Germline V lookup: CDR1 LNHDA, CDR2 SQIVND (reference sequence). The CDR3 DNA reads TGTGCCAGTAGTATAAGGGGAATGAGTGAAAAACTGTTTTTT. This codes for CASSIRGMSEKLFF.

In DNA, the CDR3 is TGTGCCATCAGCCAAGAGGGCAATCAGCCCCAGCATTTT. Amino acid sequence: CAISQEGNQPQHF. The chain carries TRBV10-3 and TRBJ1-5; D unclear. The V end lost 6 bases, the J end lost 2 bases, and 8 bases lay between the germline ends. Germline CDR1 is ENHRY and CDR2 is SYGVKD. The CDR3 spans 13 residues.

DNA for the CDR3: TGCGCCAGCAGCTCCCTTTTGGGAGGGGGCACAGATACGCAGTATTTT. Translating gives CASSSLLGGGTDTQYF. The V and J genes are TRBV5-1 and TRBJ2-3; TRBD2 agrees at 7 bases. J was trimmed by 1 base and V by 3 bases; bases with no gene match: 8. The length of the CDR3 is 16 residues. Germline CDR1 is SGHRS and CDR2 is YFSETQ.

The chain links TRBV30 to TRBJ2-3; 7 positions match TRBD2. The V segment lost 1 base and the J segment 6 bases; nucleotides outside the gene matches: 10. Germline V lookup: CDR1 GTSNPN, CDR2 SVGIG (reference sequence). There are 15 residues in the CDR3. In DNA, the CDR3 is TGTGCCTGGAGTGAGGCTTCTAGCGGCTGGGATACGCAGTATTTT. Amino acids: CAWSEASSGWDTQYF.

V usage is TRBV19 and J usage is TRBJ2-7; 9 bases align to TRBD1. The germline V gene encodes CDR1 LNHDA and CDR2 SQIVND (reference sequence). The CDR3 contains 14 residues. J lost 6 bases, V lost 3 bases, and 6 bases had no gene match. Here the CDR3 DNA reads TGTGCCAGTAGTATTAAACAGGGGGCGATCGAGCAGTACTTC. Its protein product is CASSIKQGAIEQYF.

The count of this clone is one. The chain joins TRBV5-4 to TRBJ2-1; TRBD2 is a possible D gene (5 bases). V lost 4 bases to trimming and J lost 5 bases, with 16 bases between them. This CDR3 has 15 amino acids. Germline CDR1 SGHNT, CDR2 YYREEE (reference sequence). The CDR3 reads CASSDPSHLHNEQFF. As DNA, the CDR3 is TGTGCCAGCAGCGACCCTAGCCACCTACACAATGAGCAGTTCTTC.

This chain connects TRBV19 to TRBJ2-1; possibly TRBD2 for D (5 bases). The V end lost 7 bases, the J end lost 8 bases, and 9 bases lay between the germline ends. CDR1 LNHDA and CDR2 SQIVND come from the germline V gene (reference sequence). This CDR3 spans 11 amino acids. The CDR3 region is CASIAFDEQFF. Here the CDR3 DNA reads TGTGCCAGTATAGCGTTCGATGAGCAGTTCTTC.